The TCR beta chain under discussion was sequenced for a study of blood T cell repertoires in COVID-19. Study in general: Both acute and convalescent COVID-19 samples were obtained from the United States, Italy and Spain. Nucleic acid was either cDNA or gDNA, and it came from T cells, B-cell-depleted T cells, or PBMCs.

Germline V lookup: CDR1 MGHRA, CDR2 YSYEKL. Trimming left V 8 bases short and J 3 bases short, with 16 bases between. The CDR3 runs to 14 residues. Methods used by the authors: By means of reference gene primer amplification, nucleated cell counts were estimated. The repertoire was sequenced with immunoSEQ multiplex PCR; TCRdb's copy has only in-frame clones and lacks some. For V, J and clone size, that table is used; D and trimming come from the DNA. Here the sample spans some 120,000 clones, about 88% being singletons. J is TRBJ1-1 and V is TRBV4-1, with a weak D call TRBD1 (5 bases). The sample consisted of peripheral blood. This receptor was obtained from a human donor in a cohort sampled during active COVID-19. The CDR3 loop is CASGNRRADTEAFF. The DNA of the CDR3 is TGCGCCAGCGGCAACAGGCGTGCGGACACTGAAGCTTTCTTT.